The 26 T cell receptor beta chains listed next were all sequenced from one sample in a study of blood T cell repertoires in COVID-19. Some clones are missing from TCRdb's copy, which holds only in-frame ones; the method was immunoSEQ multiplex PCR. The repertoire holds 200,000 to 250,000 clones, approximately 84% seen once, with 1.9% in the top ten. Material for sequencing was peripheral blood. These receptors originate from a woman of 80 years or more with acute or convalescent COVID-19.

This chain links TRBV5-1 with TRBJ2-5; a weak D match, TRBD1 (6 bases). The V gene's germline CDR1 is SGHRS and CDR2 YFSETQ. This CDR3 has 13 amino acids. Trimming removed 4 bases at V and 2 bases at J, with 9 bases between. CDR3 amino acids: CASSPGQQETQYF. Here the CDR3 DNA reads TGCGCCAGCAGCCCAGGACAGCAAGAGACCCAGTACTTC. The full variable domain, in which reference TRBV5-1 and TRBJ2-5 provide the parts outside the CDR3, is KAGVTQTPRYLIKTRGQQVTLSCSPISGHRSVSWYQQTPGQGLQFLFEYFSETQRNKGNFPGRFSGRQFSNSRSEMNVSTLELGDSALYLCASSPGQQETQYFGPGTRLLVL.

The rearrangement joins TRBV7-9 to TRBJ1-4, with 9 bases lining up with TRBD1. CDR1 is SEHNR and CDR2 is FQNEAQ in the germline V gene (reference sequence). The CDR3 has 14 residues. The junction had 8 bases not matched to a gene; V was cut back by 6 bases and J by 9 bases. This chain's CDR3 is CASSSGTGSKKLFF. The CDR3 DNA reads as TGTGCCAGCAGTTCCGGGACAGGGAGTAAAAAACTGTTTTTT.

This chain links TRBV15 with TRBJ2-1; TRBD1 agrees at 12 bases. The ends lost 0 bases at V and 8 bases at J; junction bases unmatched: 11. Germline-derived CDR1 and CDR2 are LNHNV and YYDKDF (reference sequence). This CDR3 has 18 residues. In DNA form, the CDR3 reads TGTGCCACCAGCAGAGATCGGCGGACGGGACAGGGGGCTCATGAGCAGTTCTTC. Translating it yields CATSRDRRTGQGAHEQFF.

This chain uses TRBV28 with TRBJ1-1; D is unresolved. The length of the CDR3 is 12 residues. Germline V gene sequence: CDR1 MDHEN, CDR2 SYDVKM. Trimming pared 6 bases from V and 6 bases from J, leaving 11 bases between. The CDR3 region is CASRNLGAEAFF. Written as DNA, the CDR3 is TGTGCCAGCAGAAACCTAGGCGCTGAAGCTTTCTTT.

The V and J genes are TRBV2 and TRBJ1-1; the match to TRBD1 covers 9 bases. CDR3 length equals 13 residues. J gave up 4 bases and V 4 bases, and 1 base lay outside the gene matches. Per germline, CDR1 SNHLY and CDR2 FYNNEI. The CDR3 reads CASSAGQGTEAFF. CDR3 bases: TGTGCCAGCAGTGCGGGACAGGGCACTGAAGCTTTCTTT. The full variable domain, its missing parts supplied by reference TRBV2 and TRBJ1-1, is EPEVTQTPSHQVTQMGQEVILRCVPISNHLYFYWYRQILGQKVEFLVSFYNNEISEKSEIFDDQFSVERPDGSNFTLKIRSTKLEDSAMYFCASSAGQGTEAFFGQGTRLTVV.

This clone came up once. The chain couples TRBV10-2 to TRBJ1-2; 8 positions match TRBD1. Germline V gene lookup returns CDR1 WSHSY and CDR2 SAAADI. The CDR3 has 14 amino acids. V lost 5 bases, J lost 1 base, and 3 bases stayed unmatched. The CDR3 loop reads CASSQGAINYGYTF. The CDR3 DNA reads as TGCGCCAGCAGTCAGGGGGCGATTAACTATGGCTACACCTTC.

The rearrangement joins TRBV10-1 to TRBJ2-3; 11 nucleotides line up with TRBD2. Per germline, CDR1 WNHNN and CDR2 SYGVQD (reference sequence). The length of the CDR3 is 20 residues. The trim removed 2 bases at V and 3 bases at J, leaving 16 bases unmatched. CDR3 sequence: CASSEAAGSGRAGGTDTQYF. As DNA, the CDR3 is TGCGCCAGCAGTGAGGCAGCCGGTAGCGGGAGGGCCGGTGGTACAGATACGCAGTATTTT.

A single count supports this clone. The chain carries TRBV7-3 and TRBJ1-1; D call uncertain. The CDR3 extends over 13 amino acids. Trimming shortened V by 2 bases and J by 3 bases, and 7 bases separated the two germline ends. CDR1 and CDR2 from the germline V gene are SGHTA and FQGTGA. The CDR3 spells CASSLVRDTEAFF. The CDR3 DNA sequence: TGTGCCAGCAGCTTAGTGAGGGACACTGAAGCTTTCTTT.

This clone was seen once. In DNA form, the CDR3 reads TGCGCCAGCAGCTTGGTGGGACAGGCACGACACACTGAAGCTTTCTTT. Amino acids: CASSLVGQARHTEAFF. This chain uses TRBV5-1 with TRBJ1-1; 8 bases are shared with TRBD1. Trimming took 0 bases from V and 3 from J; bases not matched to a gene: 7. Per germline, CDR1 SGHRS and CDR2 YFSETQ. The CDR3 is made up of 16 amino acids.

The chain couples TRBV24-1 to TRBJ2-3, with 8 bases fitting TRBD2. CDR1 is KGHDR, CDR2 SFDVKD, per germline. V lost 2 bases and J lost 5; bases outside the gene matches: 5. The CDR3 runs to 15 residues. CDR3 DNA: TGTGCCACCAGTGATTACGGGGGGGGTATAGATACGCAGTATTTT. Residues: CATSDYGGGIDTQYF.

The gene calls are TRBV19 and TRBJ1-4, with 7 bases matching TRBD1. The V and J ends lost 1 base and 6 bases, in that order; junction bases with no gene match: 2. CDR3 size: 14 residues. Per germline, CDR1 LNHDA and CDR2 SQIVND (reference sequence). CDR3 loop: CASSIGTGDEKLFF. The CDR3 region has the DNA TGTGCCAGTAGTATAGGCACAGGGGATGAAAAACTGTTTTTT.

The chain combines TRBV7-2 with TRBJ2-4, with 7 bases aligning to TRBD1. The trim removed 4 bases at V and 0 bases at J, leaving 3 bases unmatched. The CDR3 extends over 15 amino acids. The germline V gene has CDR1 SGHTA and CDR2 FQGNSA. The CDR3 DNA sequence: TGTGCCAGCAGCTCTGACAGGGTAGCCAAAAACATTCAGTACTTC. Protein: CASSSDRVAKNIQYF.

The chain has TRBV7-2 and TRBJ2-7; D gene unclear. Germline loops: CDR1 SGHTA, CDR2 FQGNSA. This CDR3 has 16 residues. Trimming removed 1 base at V and 0 bases at J, with 13 bases between. The CDR3 reads CASSLDPTGSSYEQYF. As DNA, the CDR3 is TGTGCCAGCAGCTTAGACCCTACCGGGTCCTCCTACGAGCAGTACTTC.

V and J are TRBV4-1 and TRBJ1-4; 10 nucleotides match TRBD1. Trimming removed 4 bases from V and 8 bases from J; junction bases left unmatched: 10. The CDR3 covers 16 residues. The germline V gene encodes CDR1 MGHRA and CDR2 YSYEKL. The CDR3 DNA reads TGCGCCAGCAGCCTTACCCTCCGGACAGGGGGGGAAAAACTGTTTTTT. This codes for CASSLTLRTGGEKLFF.

This clone was counted once. Mismatch with germline at one junction end may stem from a read error. The chain carries TRBV5-1 and TRBJ1-1; 9 bases are shared with TRBD1. Germline assignment: CDR1 SGHRS and CDR2 YFSETQ. The CDR3 loop spans 12 amino acids. The DNA for the CDR3 is TGCGCCAGCAGCTTTTCGGGACAGGGCCCATACTTT. Its translation is CASSFSGQGPYF.

V usage is TRBV20-1 and J usage is TRBJ2-1; TRBD2 aligns across 8 bases. The J segment lost 8 bases and the V segment lost 4 bases, leaving 1 base of the junction unmatched. Germline CDR1 is DFQATT and CDR2 is SNEGSKA (reference sequence). This CDR3 is built from 11 residues. CDR3 DNA sequence: TGCAGTGCTACAGCGGGGGATGAGCAGTTCTTC. It codes for CSATAGDEQFF.

Only one count was recorded for this clone. The chain uses TRBV28 and TRBJ1-2; D is ambiguous. Germline-derived CDR1 and CDR2 are MDHEN and SYDVKM. CDR3 length: 13 residues. With 6 bases removed from V and 8 bases from J, the gap between germline ends came to 16 bases. The DNA of the CDR3 is TGTGCCAGCAGGGGAGGGCACCCGGAGGGCTACACCTTC. It encodes CASRGGHPEGYTF.

The V and J genes are TRBV24-1 and TRBJ2-1, with 15 bases fitting TRBD2. V dropped 9 bases and J dropped 6; count of bases not matched to a gene: 5. Germline values: CDR1 KGHDR, CDR2 SFDVKD. The CDR3 has 15 amino acids. DNA for the CDR3: TGTGCCACCGGGCGGACTAGCGGGAGGGCCAATGAGCAGTTCTTC. Amino acids: CATGRTSGRANEQFF.

The genes are TRBV2 and TRBJ1-5; maybe TRBD1 (5 bases). The germline gives CDR1 SNHLY, CDR2 FYNNEI. CDR3 length: 12 amino acids. Trimming took off 5 bases at V and 9 bases at J, with 11 bases between the two ends. CDR3 loop: CASSTGRGPQHF. In DNA form, the CDR3 reads TGTGCCAGCAGTACGGGTAGGGGGCCCCAGCATTTT.

The V call is TRBV7-9, the J call TRBJ1-3; D remains ambiguous. The CDR3 has 15 amino acids. The germline V gene encodes CDR1 SEHNR and CDR2 FQNEAQ (reference sequence). Trimming took 1 base from V and 0 from J, leaving 7 bases between them. The CDR3 here is CASSLVYSSGNTIYF. CDR3 nucleotide sequence: TGTGCCAGCAGCTTAGTTTACAGCTCTGGAAACACCATATATTTT. The variable domain in full, with the rest retrieved from reference TRBV7-9 and TRBJ1-3, is DTGVSQNPRHKITKRGQNVTFRCDPISEHNRLYWYRQTLGQGPEFLTYFQNEAQLEKSRLLSDRFSAERPKGSFSTLEIQRTEQGDSAMYLCASSLVYSSGNTIYFGEGSWLTVV.

This clone was observed a few times. This chain links TRBV9 with TRBJ1-2, with D maybe TRBD1 (5 bases). The CDR3 contains 16 residues. V shed 0 bases and J shed 4 bases, with 16 bases lying between them. Per germline, CDR1 SGDLS and CDR2 YYNGEE. The CDR3 sequence is CASSVAEGRGGYGYTF. Here the CDR3 DNA reads TGTGCCAGCAGCGTAGCCGAGGGTAGGGGAGGCTATGGCTACACCTTC.

The J gene is TRBJ1-2, the V gene TRBV6-2 or TRBV6-3; the match to TRBD1 covers 9 bases. Germline CDR1 is MNHEY and CDR2 is SVGEGT. With 2 bases clipped from V and 5 bases from J, the junction kept 12 bases outside the gene matches. This CDR3 contains 17 residues. CDR3 amino acids: CASSYGVGQGSLYGYTF. For the CDR3, the DNA is TGTGCCAGCAGTTACGGGGTGGGACAGGGTTCGCTATATGGCTACACCTTC.

This clone was counted between two and nine times. This chain uses TRBV7-9 with TRBJ2-7; D remains unclear. Germline lookup yields CDR1 SEHNR and CDR2 FQNEAQ (reference sequence). Trimming removed 5 bases at V and 2 bases at J, with 10 bases between. CDR3 length: 13 amino acids. CDR3 in amino acids: CASSDTITYEQYF. CDR3 in DNA: TGTGCCAGCAGCGATACTATAACCTACGAGCAGTACTTC.

The V and J genes are TRBV7-9 and TRBJ1-6; weak D call: TRBD1 (6 bases). Germline V lookup: CDR1 SEHNR, CDR2 FQNEAQ (reference sequence). Trimming pared 2 bases from V and 8 bases from J, leaving 10 bases between. The CDR3 covers 14 residues. This CDR3 reads CASSLIGGDSPLHF. The DNA of the CDR3 is TGTGCCAGCAGCTTAATAGGGGGTGATTCACCCCTCCACTTT.

The gene calls are TRBV5-8 and TRBJ1-5; the match to TRBD1 covers 7 bases. V lost 5 bases to trimming and J lost 7 bases; unmatched junction nucleotides: 12. CDR1 and CDR2 from the germline V gene are SGHTS and YDEGEE. The CDR3 sequence is 15 residues long. The DNA of the CDR3 is TGTGCCAGCAGGGGTACACAGGGGAAAACGCAGCCCCAGCATTTT. This encodes CASRGTQGKTQPQHF.

The chain joins TRBV5-4 to TRBJ2-3, with 7 bases identical to TRBD1. The CDR3 runs 15 residues. Germline CDR1 and CDR2: SGHNT and YYREEE (reference sequence). The V gene end was trimmed by 2 bases and the J gene end by 3 bases; junction bases not matched to a gene: 6. CDR3 loop: CASSFRQGETDTQYF. CDR3 sequence (DNA): TGTGCCAGCAGCTTCCGACAGGGTGAGACAGATACGCAGTATTTT.